These T cell receptor beta chains were read from a single sample in a study of blood T cell repertoires in COVID-19. Repertoires were generated with immunoSEQ multiplex PCR, while TCRdb's copy carries only in-frame clones and drops some. The sample holds about 670,000 clones, 85% to 90% seen once. The sequenced material came from peripheral blood. The source is a woman aged 18-30 years with acute or convalescent COVID-19. The CDR3 runs from the conserved cysteine through the conserved F or W. The order of the fields is D gene, clone size, J gene, V gene, CDR3 protein, CDR3 DNA. D genes are given only for firm matches. Rows may omit the clone size; those that give it use once, few, many or a size class.

- | - | TRBJ2-7 | TRBV5-3 | CARSWVPSTESYSYEQYF | TGTGCCAGAAGTTGGGTACCATCGACAGAAAGTTACTCCTACGAGCAGTACTTC
- | - | TRBJ2-2 | TRBV9 | CASRTTTGELFF | TGTGCCAGCAGGACGACAACCGGGGAGCTGTTTTTT
TRBD1 | - | TRBJ1-2 | TRBV6-5 | CASSSTHYDREDGYTF | TGTGCCAGCAGTTCGACCCACTATGACAGGGAGGATGGCTACACCTTC
- | - | TRBJ1-1 | TRBV6-5 | CASSYGGPNTEAFF | TGTGCCAGCAGTTACGGGGGCCCGAACACTGAAGCTTTCTTT
TRBD1 | - | TRBJ2-7 | TRBV7-2 | CASHPGGQGSYEQYF | TGTGCCAGCCACCCGGGGGGACAGGGCTCCTACGAGCAGTACTTC
- | - | TRBJ1-2 | TRBV11-2 | CASRKLRTTGGYTF | TGTGCCAGCAGGAAATTGCGCACTACAGGTGGCTACACCTTC
TRBD1 | - | TRBJ1-2 | TRBV30 | CAWRDRDNYGYTF | TGTGCCTGGAGAGACAGGGATAACTATGGCTACACCTTC
- | - | TRBJ1-4 | TRBV5-6 | CASSPRFRDNEKLFF | TGTGCCAGCAGCCCCAGGTTCAGGGATAATGAAAAACTGTTTTTT
TRBD1 | many | TRBJ1-2 | TRBV9 | CASTRGGGLWGYTF | TGTGCCAGCACCCGAGGAGGGGGCCTCTGGGGCTACACCTTC
TRBD1 | - | TRBJ1-2 | TRBV29-1 | CSVEGVGGAFDYGYTF | TGCAGCGTTGAGGGCGTAGGGGGCGCTTTCGACTATGGCTACACCTTC
- | - | TRBJ1-1 | TRBV30 | CAGSTLGRENTEAFF | TGTGCCGGGTCGACCTTAGGACGGGAAAACACTGAAGCTTTCTTT
- | few | TRBJ1-3 | TRBV7-9 | CASSLDRYSGNTIYF | TGTGCCAGCAGCTTAGACAGGTATTCTGGAAACACCATATATTTT
- | few | TRBJ1-3 | TRBV6-5 | CASRRRAGEGNTIYF | TGTGCCAGCAGGCGACGGGCAGGGGAGGGAAACACCATATATTTT
TRBD1 | - | TRBJ1-6 | TRBV19 | CASSPGTGGNPYNSPLHF | TGTGCCAGTAGTCCCGGGACAGGGGGTAATCCTTATAATTCACCCCTCCACTTT
- | - | TRBJ1-1 | TRBV3-1/TRBV3-2 | CASSQDWRGAVNTEAFF | TGTGCCAGCAGCCAAGACTGGCGCGGGGCGGTGAACACTGAAGCTTTCTTT
TRBD2 | - | TRBJ2-5 | TRBV11-2 | CASSPRLAGWEETQYF | TGTGCCAGCAGCCCCAGACTAGCGGGGTGGGAAGAGACCCAGTACTTC
- | - | TRBJ1-1 | TRBV28 | CASSLRWGDTEAFF | TGTGCCAGCAGTTTAAGGTGGGGGGACACTGAAGCTTTCTTT
TRBD1 | - | TRBJ1-1 | TRBV2 | CASPGTAMNTEAFF | TGTGCCAGCCCGGGGACAGCCATGAACACTGAAGCTTTCTTT
- | - | TRBJ1-5 | TRBV6-5 | CASRTGNSNQPQHF | TGTGCCAGCAGAACGGGAAATAGCAATCAGCCCCAGCATTTT
- | - | TRBJ1-1 | TRBV7-3 | CASSLTGTTNTEAFF | TGTGCCAGCAGCTTAACCGGGACTACTAACACTGAAGCTTTCTTT
- | - | TRBJ1-2 | TRBV2 | CASTGIRTDSGGYTF | TGTGCCAGCACAGGGATCCGGACCGACTCAGGGGGCTACACCTTC
- | - | TRBJ2-4 | TRBV3-1/TRBV3-2 | CASSSLGALAKNIQYF | TGTGCCAGCAGTTCCCTGGGGGCACTAGCCAAAAACATTCAGTACTTC
TRBD1 | - | TRBJ2-1 | TRBV29-1 | CSVPRQGVDNEQFF | TGCAGCGTTCCCAGACAGGGTGTGGACAATGAGCAGTTCTTC
TRBD2 | - | TRBJ2-2 | TRBV9 | CASSITVAGGETGELFF | TGTGCCAGCAGCATAACGGTGGCGGGGGGTGAAACCGGGGAGCTGTTTTTT
TRBD2 | - | TRBJ2-7 | TRBV3-1/TRBV3-2 | CASSLTSGVSYEQYF | TGTGCCAGCAGCTTGACTAGCGGGGTCTCCTACGAGCAGTACTTC
- | few | TRBJ2-7 | TRBV15 | CATSPSRTKQYF | TGTGCCACCAGCCCTAGCAGGACGAAGCAGTACTTC
- | - | TRBJ2-2 | TRBV10-2 | CASSATNTGELFF | TGCGCCAGCAGTGCCACGAACACCGGGGAGCTGTTTTTT
- | - | TRBJ1-1 | TRBV5-1 | CASSPRENTEAFF | TGCGCCAGCAGCCCCAGGGAGAACACTGAAGCTTTCTTT